The present TCR beta chain was sequenced within a study of blood T cell repertoires in COVID-19. Study-wide context: PBMCs, B-cell-depleted T cells, or T cells were the source of the cDNA or gDNA that made up the material.

Methods used by the authors: Amplifying reference gene primers gave estimates of nucleated cell counts. Using immunoSEQ multiplex PCR, the repertoire was profiled, and TCRdb retains in-frame clones only, with some absent. V and J calls and clone size are as listed in that table; D and trimming were resolved from the DNA. The profile shows approximately 400,000 clones, about 90% of them singletons. CDR1 is LGHDT, CDR2 YNNKEL, per germline (reference sequence). CDR3 size: 13 residues. Trimming stripped 4 bases from V and 2 bases from J, with 7 bases between. This sequence joins TRBV3-1 (or the pseudogene TRBV3-2) and TRBJ2-3, with no clear D. The clonotype comes from a man aged 40-49 years with acute or convalescent COVID-19. Specimen: peripheral blood. The CDR3 nucleotides are TGTGCCAGCAGCCGAAGAGACACAGATACGCAGTATTTT. It specifies CASSRRDTDTQYF.